This entry is about one TCR beta chain. The sample is drawn from a study of T cell changes during pregnancy in multiple sclerosis. TCRdb's copy holds only in-frame clones and misses some; the assay was immunoSEQ multiplex PCR. The data contain 30,000 to 45,000 clones, roughly 85% of them singletons. With 6 bases clipped from V and 3 bases from J, the junction kept 9 bases outside the gene matches. CDR3 length equals 15 residues. CDR1 and CDR2 (germline): KGHSH, LQKENI. The sequence was obtained from a female donor with multiple sclerosis, enrolled in a pregnancy study. The starting material was CD4+ T cells from peripheral blood mononuclear cells, obtained before pregnancy. The rearrangement links TRBV18 to TRBJ2-7; TRBD2 matches at 9 bases. CDR3 sequence: CASSAGLARGYEQYF. The CDR3 bases are TGTGCCAGCTCGGCCGGACTAGCGCGCGGCTACGAGCAGTACTTC.